This TCR beta chain was sequenced in a study of metastatic and nonmetastatic thyroid tumors. All patients were treatment-naive before thyroid surgery. V was shortened by 4 bases and J by 4 bases, with 11 bases between the two germline ends. The germline CDR1 and CDR2 sequences are SGHDT and YYEEEE. The CDR3 runs 13 residues. Worth noting for this clone: Possible read error: a much larger clone is one base away.

TCRdb re-analyzed the PCR reads using MiXCR. The sample lists approximately 25,000 clones, about 24% occurring once. The receptor comes from a male donor with papillary thyroid cancer or a benign thyroid nodule (not recorded which). Some clones in this sample may be carry-over from other donors' samples. Sequencing used blood. The V and J genes are TRBV5-6 and TRBJ1-2; no clear D. The CDR3 loop reads CASSVSGVYGYTF. The CDR3 DNA is TGTGCCAGCAGCGTGAGTGGGGTCTATGGCTACACCTTC.